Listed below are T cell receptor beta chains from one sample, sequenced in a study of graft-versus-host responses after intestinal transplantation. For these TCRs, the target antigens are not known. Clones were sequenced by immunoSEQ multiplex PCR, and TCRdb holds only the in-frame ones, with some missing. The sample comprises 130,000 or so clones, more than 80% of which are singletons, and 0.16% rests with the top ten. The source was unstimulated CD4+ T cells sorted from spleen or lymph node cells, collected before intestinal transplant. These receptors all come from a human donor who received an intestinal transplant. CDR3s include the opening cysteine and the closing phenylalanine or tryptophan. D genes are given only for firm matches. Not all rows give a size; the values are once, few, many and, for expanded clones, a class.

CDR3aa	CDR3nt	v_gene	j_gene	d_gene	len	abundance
CASGSGANVLTF	TGTGCCAGCGGCTCTGGGGCCAACGTCCTGACTTTC	TRBV6-6	TRBJ2-6	.	12	.
CASSKDNFATNEKLFF	TGCGCCAGCAGCAAGGACAACTTTGCAACTAATGAAAAACTGTTTTTT	TRBV4-1	TRBJ1-4	.	16	.
CASSLFQGGTEAFF	TGTGCCAGCAGCTTGTTCCAGGGGGGGACTGAAGCTTTCTTT	TRBV5-7	TRBJ1-1	TRBD1	14	.
CASSMDRRNSPLHF	TGTGCCAGCAGCATGGACAGGCGAAATTCACCCCTCCACTTT	TRBV7-9	TRBJ1-6	TRBD1	14	.
CASSVPGQGAGEQYF	TGCGCCAGCAGCGTACCGGGACAGGGGGCGGGGGAGCAGTACTTC	TRBV4-1	TRBJ2-7	TRBD1	15	.
CASRDLGANGYTF	TGTGCCAGCAGAGACTTGGGAGCAAATGGCTACACCTTC	TRBV27	TRBJ1-2	.	13	.
CASSTFWGGSNEQFF	TGTGCCAGCAGTACCTTCTGGGGGGGGTCCAATGAGCAGTTCTTC	TRBV6-5	TRBJ2-1	TRBD2	15	.
CASSLAPPGNGDTQYF	TGTGCCAGCAGCTTAGCCCCCCCGGGAAACGGAGATACGCAGTATTTT	TRBV11-2	TRBJ2-3	.	16	.
CASSLAPGGEQFF	TGCGCCAGCAGCTTGGCTCCAGGGGGCGAGCAGTTCTTC	TRBV5-1	TRBJ2-1	TRBD1	13	few
CASSPGTGLSYEQYF	TGTGCCAGTAGTCCCGGGACAGGCCTGTCCTACGAGCAGTACTTC	TRBV19	TRBJ2-7	TRBD1	15	.
CASSLAGLQFF	TGTGCCAGCAGTTTAGCGGGGTTGCAGTTCTTC	TRBV2	TRBJ2-1	TRBD2	11	.
CASSSGPGEGEKLFF	TGTGCCAGCAGCTCTGGACCAGGGGAGGGTGAAAAACTGTTTTTT	TRBV5-4	TRBJ1-4	.	15	.
CASKSLSGGNQPQHF	TGTGCCAGCAAGTCACTGTCCGGGGGCAATCAGCCCCAGCATTTT	TRBV27	TRBJ1-5	.	15	.